This T cell receptor (beta chain) was identified during a study of early T cells in non-severe SARS-CoV-2 infection (TCRdb year 2021). As for the study more broadly: Because TCR sequencing relied on bulk RNA taken from unsorted whole blood, pairing of alpha and beta chains was not possible. Results the study describes overall, beyond this receptor: VDJdb matching was skewed toward anti-spike CD8 responses and likely underestimated virus-specific expansions by missing private and CD4 specificities.

This clonotype was seen at least ten times. Its target antigen remains unknown. Per-base qualities were not stored, and no clone one base away is much larger. The library was obtained by 5' RACE. The instrument given in TCRdb is NextSeq 500. The TCR library protocol attached unique molecular identifiers to individual cDNA molecules to correct for sequencing error and PCR bias. Both TCR alpha and beta chains were sequenced, and tight co-correlation was observed between alpha and beta sequence abundances in each sample. Processing in the source paper ran as follows. Decombinator V4 was used to annotate the V gene, J gene and CDR3 of the TCR sequences. Expanded TCRs were defined as changing significantly between any two time points under a Poisson model with p below 0.0001. TCR abundances were normalised to the total number of TCRs sequenced per sample and were expressed as counts per million. MAIT TCRs were defined by TRAV1-2 paired with TRAJ12, TRAJ20 or TRAJ33, and iNKT TCRs by TRAV10 paired with TRAJ18. VDJdb, accessed 1 November 2021, was searched for CMV, EBV and SARS-CoV-2 annotated TCRs, excluding TCRs annotated for multiple antigens. TCRdb redid the processing of the public reads, applying fastp at Q25 and MiXCR, and retained in-frame beta chains. Rows are combined by CDR3 protein, so each entry shows the most common genes and DNA. The V and J calls and clone size come from TCRdb's table, not from the authors' own analysis. This sample has about 38,000 distinct CDR3 sequences in its table, and about 5% of those were observed once. The ten most abundant clones make up 15% to 20% of the sample.

From the cysteine through the phenylalanine, the CDR3 covers 14 amino acids. CDR3 DNA is the only sequence kept; it has 42 bases, read in frame from the first base. The germline V gene yields LGHNT for CDR1 and FRNRAP for CDR2. V is pared back by 6 bases and J by 6 bases, with 16 bases lying between the germline termini. Set within a cohort of healthcare workers in London, UK, this nested case-control study involved weekly PCR testing of nasopharyngeal swabs along with blood sampling. Between 23 and 31 March 2020, the week of the UK lockdown, healthcare workers were enrolled and then followed up weekly for as long as 16 weeks.

The chain employs TRBV12-5 and TRBJ2-3, with TRBD2 tentatively as D gene (6 bases match). This clonotype originated in an adult who was a healthcare worker with PCR-confirmed SARS-CoV-2 infection or an uninfected control (not recorded which). Sequenced: whole blood. The bases read TGTGCTAGTGGGACGGGAGTACAGATGGATACGCAGTATTTT. It specifies CASGTGVQMDTQYF.